Listed below are T cell receptor beta chains from one sample, sequenced in a study of cytomegalovirus exposure and HLA in healthy donors. This table comes from immunoSEQ multiplex PCR, and its TCRdb copy is limited to in-frame clones, with some not included. Counted here are about 160,000 clones, more than 60% occurring once; the ten biggest clones make up about 13%. Source material: PBMCs. These receptor sequences come from a man aged 35 to 55 in good health and CMV-seropositive. Both conserved end residues are part of each CDR3. The order of the fields is V gene, J gene, clone size, D gene, CDR3 protein, CDR3 DNA. A D gene is named only where the DNA matches it firmly. Part of the rows lack a size; the others show once, few, many or a class for expanded clones.

TRBV6-5,TRBJ2-3,.,TRBD2,CASKLAGASTDTQYF,TGTGCCAGCAAGCTAGCGGGAGCTAGCACAGATACGCAGTATTTT
TRBV10-1,TRBJ2-1,.,TRBD1,CASSEGQGFDEQFF,TGCGCCAGCAGTGAGGGACAGGGGTTCGATGAGCAGTTCTTC
TRBV2,TRBJ1-4,.,.,CASMPAGGTEKLFF,TGTGCCAGCATGCCAGCAGGAGGAACTGAAAAACTGTTTTTT
TRBV11-2,TRBJ2-7,.,TRBD1,CASSLRGLTYEQYF,TGTGCCAGCAGCCTCAGGGGGCTGACCTACGAGCAGTACTTC
TRBV6-6,TRBJ2-1,.,TRBD2,CASGTTNEQFF,TGTGCCAGTGGGACTACTAATGAGCAGTTCTTC
TRBV2,TRBJ2-3,.,.,CASSETGLTDTQYF,TGTGCCAGCAGTGAAACCGGACTCACAGATACGCAGTATTTT
TRBV28,TRBJ2-2,.,TRBD2,CASSSGGAGELFF,TGTGCCAGCAGTTCCGGGGGGGCCGGGGAGCTGTTTTTT
TRBV4-1,TRBJ2-7,few,.,CASSQAPVYEQYF,TGCGCCAGCAGCCAAGCCCCTGTCTACGAGCAGTACTTC
TRBV18,TRBJ2-7,once,TRBD2,CASSPGRGRANEQYF,TGTGCCAGCTCACCTGGTCGCGGGAGGGCCAACGAGCAGTACTTC
TRBV13,TRBJ2-4,.,.,CASSLQGTKNIQYF,TGTGCCAGCAGCTTACAGGGTACCAAAAACATTCAGTACTTC
TRBV28,TRBJ2-7,.,.,CASTQRSPAYEQYF,TGTGCCAGCACCCAGCGGTCTCCTGCGTACGAGCAGTACTTC
TRBV29-1,TRBJ2-3,once,.,CSVDSRDTQYF,TGCAGCGTTGATTCGAGGGATACGCAGTATTTT
TRBV2,TRBJ2-5,.,.,CATKRALQETQYF,TGTGCCACCAAGAGGGCCCTCCAAGAGACCCAGTACTTC
TRBV7-9,TRBJ2-1,few,.,CASSLAGAEKALFF,TGTGCCAGCAGCTTAGCAGGGGCGGAGAAGGCTTTATTCTTC
TRBV4-3,TRBJ2-3,.,.,CASSVSSGAASTDTQYF,TGCGCCAGCAGCGTGTCCAGTGGAGCGGCTAGCACAGATACGCAGTATTTT
TRBV5-1,TRBJ2-1,few,TRBD1,CASSFSGTGGNEQFF,TGCGCCAGCAGCTTCTCCGGGACAGGGGGCAATGAGCAGTTCTTC
TRBV29-1,TRBJ1-1,.,.,CSAHGAGGEAFF,TGCAGCGCCCATGGGGCGGGGGGTGAAGCTTTCTTT
TRBV5-1,TRBJ1-5,.,TRBD1,CASSLDGQDSNQPQHF,TGCGCCAGCAGCTTGGATGGACAGGACAGCAATCAGCCCCAGCATTTT
TRBV15,TRBJ2-7,.,.,CATSREGTLYEQYF,TGTGCCACCAGCAGAGAGGGCACCCTCTACGAGCAGTACTTC
TRBV4-3,TRBJ1-1,.,.,CASSQGWGGGTEAFF,TGCGCCAGCAGCCAAGGTTGGGGAGGGGGGACTGAAGCTTTCTTT
TRBV5-4,TRBJ2-1,.,TRBD2,CASSFETSGSDEQFF,TGTGCCAGCAGCTTTGAGACTAGCGGGAGCGATGAGCAGTTCTTC
TRBV10-3,TRBJ1-1,.,TRBD1,CAISEGGTGGLNTEAFF,TGTGCCATCAGTGAGGGAGGGACAGGGGGCTTAAACACTGAAGCTTTCTTT
TRBV6-5,TRBJ1-1,.,.,CASSQGSEAFF,TGTGCCAGCAGCCAGGGCTCTGAAGCTTTCTTT
TRBV15,TRBJ2-5,once,.,CATSRDRGRETQYF,TGTGCCACCAGCAGAGATCGGGGGAGAGAGACCCAGTACTTC
TRBV6-1,TRBJ2-5,.,.,CASSGGRAQQYF,TGTGCCAGCAGTGGGGGCAGGGCCCAGCAGTACTTC
TRBV4-3,TRBJ1-2,.,.,CASSQVGGSNGGYTF,TGCGCCAGCAGCCAAGTCGGAGGGTCAAACGGGGGCTACACCTTC
TRBV4-3,TRBJ2-7,.,TRBD1,CASSARDRGPYEQYF,TGCGCCAGCAGCGCCCGGGACAGGGGGCCCTACGAGCAGTACTTC
TRBV11-2,TRBJ2-1,.,.,CASSLASRSDEQFF,TGTGCCAGCAGCCTCGCCTCCCGGAGCGATGAGCAGTTCTTC
TRBV5-1,TRBJ1-2,.,.,CASSLPGAYGYTF,TGCGCCAGCAGCTTGCCGGGTGCATATGGCTACACCTTC
TRBV11-2,TRBJ2-2,.,TRBD2,CASRLGLAGVEIGELFF,TGTGCCAGCAGATTGGGACTAGCGGGAGTTGAAATCGGGGAGCTGTTTTTT